This T cell receptor beta chain comes out of a study of cytomegalovirus exposure and HLA in healthy donors. Study as a whole: Early released data had approximately 86 million unique TCRs, all coming from HLA-typed donors.

Germline V gene lookup returns CDR1 MNHEY and CDR2 SVGAGI. V trimming: 6 bases; J trimming: 3 bases; junction bases outside the gene matches: 7. The CDR3 has 14 residues. Study results and caveats: For cytomegalovirus status, the classifier reportedly gave diagnoses with high specificity and sensitivity. Researchers reported that a few CMV-associated chains were confirmed in vitro as CMV antigen-specific. Differences between HLA loci emerged in a later analysis of TCR association rates, with DRB1 most and HLA-C fewest.

Vbeta (60) and Jbeta (13) primers were used in the PCR. Generated by immunoSEQ multiplex PCR, the TCRdb table keeps only in-frame clones and is missing some. The sample holds roughly 170,000 clones, about four fifths seen once. This clone has just a few counts. The target antigen is unknown. Sample: PBMCs. The TCR was taken from a man younger than 40 in good health and CMV-seronegative. V is TRBV6-5 and J is TRBJ1-2, with 7 bases lining up with TRBD1. The chain's CDR3 is CASRRGQGYYGYTF. As DNA, the CDR3 is TGTGCCAGCAGGAGGGGGCAGGGTTACTATGGCTACACCTTC.